Listed here are 24 T cell receptor beta chains from one sample, sequenced in a study of metastatic and nonmetastatic thyroid tumors. Before thyroid surgery, none of the patients had received any treatment. MiXCR re-clonotyped the PCR reads for TCRdb. Counted here are more than 10,000 clones, more than 25% occurring once; the ten biggest clones make up about 17%. Material: tumor tissue. These receptors came from a female donor with papillary thyroid cancer or a benign thyroid nodule (not recorded which). Some clones in this sample may be carry-over from other donors' samples.

This clone occurred many times. For the CDR3, the DNA is TGTGCCAGCAGTTTGATGGGGACAACTAATGGCTACACCTTC. Translated: CASSLMGTTNGYTF. The chain joins TRBV28 to TRBJ1-2; D is perhaps TRBD1 (6 bases). The V and J ends lost 3 bases and 6 bases respectively, with 14 bases between them. The CDR3 is 14 amino acids. Germline-derived CDR1 and CDR2 are MDHEN and SYDVKM.

This chain uses TRBV20-1 with TRBJ2-7; 10 bases match TRBD2. The CDR3 has 16 amino acids. Germline V CDR1 and CDR2: DFQATT, SNEGSKA (reference sequence). After removal of 1 base from V and 5 bases from J, the junction contained 11 bases not matched to a gene. CDR3 amino acids: CSARALLAGDYHEQYF. CDR3 DNA: TGCAGTGCTAGAGCTCTGCTAGCGGGAGATTACCACGAGCAGTACTTC.

Ten or more counts support this clone. A much larger clonotype is one base distant, so this may be a read error. The same CDR3 also results from other DNA sequences found in this sample. The chain joins TRBV6-1 to TRBJ1-1; D may be TRBD1 (6 bases). The CDR3 is made up of 14 amino acids. Germline loops: CDR1 MNHNS, CDR2 SASEGT. The CDR3 DNA follows: TGTGCCAGCATTTGGGGAGGGGGGAACACCGAAGCTTTCTTT. It specifies CASIWGGGNTEAFF.

The chain is built from TRBV6-2 or TRBV6-3 and TRBJ2-7; 7 bases match TRBD1. CDR3 length: 14 residues. Germline-derived CDR1 and CDR2 are MNHEY and SVGEGT. The V gene end was trimmed by 6 bases and the J gene end by 3 bases; junction bases not matched to a gene: 8. CDR3 coding DNA: TGTGCCAGCAGACGGGACAGTAAGAACTACGAGCAGTACTTC. The encoded protein is CASRRDSKNYEQYF.

Many counts were recorded for this clone. The CDR3 sequence is CASSYPAPTSGKETQYF. The CDR3 DNA sequence: TGTGCCAGCAGTTACCCCGCCCCGACTAGCGGGAAAGAGACCCAGTACTTC. The chain carries TRBV6-2 or TRBV6-3 and TRBJ2-5; 11 positions agree with TRBD2. CDR1 MNHEY and CDR2 SVGEGT come from the germline V gene. Trimming removed 2 bases from V and 3 bases from J; junction bases left unmatched: 8. The CDR3 is 17 residues long.

The rearrangement joins TRBV6-6 to TRBJ2-6; perhaps TRBD1 as D (6 bases). The CDR3 consists of 18 residues. Germline CDR1 MNHNY, CDR2 SVGAGI (reference sequence). Trimming left V 11 bases short and J 0 bases short, with 23 bases between. The DNA of the CDR3 is TGTGCCGCCCGGTCTGGCAGGGGCCCCCGCTCTGGGGCCAACGTCCTGACTTTC. This gives the protein CAARSGRGPRSGANVLTF.

This clone was counted between two and nine times. J is TRBJ1-1 and V is TRBV6-4, with D perhaps TRBD1 (5 bases). Germline CDR1 reads MRHNA; CDR2 reads SNTAGT. There are 14 residues in the CDR3. V lost 7 bases to trimming and J lost 11 bases, with 23 bases between them. The CDR3 region has the DNA TGTGCCAGCAAACCCCTCCGGGACGGGGAGTTGGCTTTCTTT. Encoded protein: CASKPLRDGELAFF.

This clone turned up a few times. The junction departs from germline at one end; a sequencing error may be responsible. The chain carries TRBV6-9 and TRBJ2-7; TRBD1 matches at 7 bases. CDR3 size: 12 residues. The germline V gene encodes CDR1 MNHGY and CDR2 SVAAGI. CDR3 coding DNA: TGCGCCAGCAGCATCGGGACAGTCGGCGAGTACTTC. Amino acid sequence: CASSIGTVGEYF.

This clone is medium-sized (0.01 to 0.1%) within its sample. The gene calls are TRBV6-1 and TRBJ2-5; D is ambiguous. The CDR3 extends over 11 amino acids. V gave up 7 bases and J gave up 4 bases, with 7 bases separating them. The germline V gene has CDR1 MNHNS and CDR2 SASEGT. CDR3 in DNA: TGTGCCAGCAAACTCGGAGAGACCCAGTACTTC. Its translation is CASKLGETQYF.

The chain has TRBV24-1 and TRBJ2-3; possible D gene TRBD1, 6 bases. Germline lookup yields CDR1 KGHDR and CDR2 SFDVKD. This CDR3 region has 17 residues. Trimming cost V 1 base and J 2 bases, with 15 bases left between them. The CDR3 sequence is CATSDFAQGSPTDTQYF. As DNA, the CDR3 is TGTGCCACCAGTGATTTCGCCCAGGGGTCCCCCACAGATACGCAGTATTTT.

J is TRBJ2-2 and V is TRBV10-3; TRBD2 might be the D (5 bases). The CDR3 covers 15 residues. The germline CDR1 and CDR2 sequences are ENHRY and SYGVKD. Trimming pared 3 bases from V and 7 bases from J, leaving 15 bases between. The CDR3 spells CAISDFVSRDGELFF. CDR3 nucleotide sequence: TGTGCCATCAGTGATTTTGTTTCGAGGGACGGGGAGCTGTTTTTT.

V is TRBV19 and J is TRBJ1-2; no clear D gene. V shed 0 bases and J shed 5 bases, with 7 bases lying between them. The CDR3 contains 13 residues. Germline V lookup: CDR1 LNHDA, CDR2 SQIVND (reference sequence). Here the CDR3 DNA reads TGTGCCAGTAGTATAGAGCGTGGTTATGGCTACACCTTC. Its protein is CASSIERGYGYTF.

The rearrangement links TRBV4-1 to TRBJ1-5; TRBD1 is a possible D gene (5 bases). With 1 base removed from V and 1 base from J, the gap between germline ends came to 8 bases. Germline lookup yields CDR1 MGHRA and CDR2 YSYEKL. The CDR3 is 15 amino acids. The CDR3 DNA reads TGCGCCAGCAGCCAAGTCCCAGGGAGCAATCAGCCCCAGCATTTT. It encodes CASSQVPGSNQPQHF.

The sample holds many counts of this clone. The chain uses TRBV18 and TRBJ1-1, with D unclear. Per germline, CDR1 KGHSH and CDR2 LQKENI. Trimming removed 8 bases at V and 0 bases at J, with 4 bases between. The CDR3 spans 11 residues. CDR3 bases: TGTGCCAGCCAGCTGAACACTGAAGCTTTCTTT. Its protein product is CASQLNTEAFF.

The rearrangement uses TRBV5-4 and TRBJ2-7; 13 nucleotides match TRBD2. This CDR3 is built from 16 residues. Germline V gene lookup returns CDR1 SGHNT and CDR2 YYREEE (reference sequence). J gave up 4 bases and V 4 bases, and 8 bases lay outside the gene matches. In nucleotides, the CDR3 is TGTGCCAGCAGCCCTACTAGCGGGAGGGCCGAGTACGAGCAGTACTTC. Amino acid sequence: CASSPTSGRAEYEQYF.

In nucleotides, the CDR3 is TGTGCCAGCAGTGGGGCAGGGAAATTTGGCTATGGCTACACCTTC. Encoded protein: CASSGAGKFGYGYTF. The rearrangement uses TRBV6-1 and TRBJ1-2, with D possibly being TRBD1 (5 bases). Trimming pared 4 bases from V and 4 bases from J, leaving 16 bases between. The CDR3 totals 15 residues. Germline assignment: CDR1 MNHNS and CDR2 SASEGT.

The chain carries TRBV3-1 and TRBJ1-1; D unclear. The CDR3 contains 14 residues. Germline CDR1 reads LGHDT; CDR2 reads YNNKEL (reference sequence). V dropped 7 bases and J dropped 5 bases, with 17 bases sitting between them. The CDR3 DNA is TGTGCCAGCACCAGCCAGTGGTTCGGAACTGAAGCTTTCTTT. Protein product: CASTSQWFGTEAFF.

This clone occurred many times. With a much larger clone just one base away, this may be a read error. The chain is built from TRBV30 and TRBJ2-2, with D perhaps TRBD2 (5 bases). Germline loops: CDR1 GTSNPN, CDR2 SVGIG (reference sequence). This CDR3 contains 13 residues. Trimming stripped 8 bases from V and 5 bases from J, with 15 bases between. The CDR3 DNA is TGTGCCCGAAATCAGCGGAGGACCGGGGAGCTGTTTTTT. Translation gives CARNQRRTGELFF.

The sample holds a few counts of this clone. This could be a read error, since a much larger clone is one nucleotide away. The same CDR3 can be traced to other DNA sequences in this sample. V and J are TRBV6-1 and TRBJ2-1; 7 nucleotides agree with TRBD1. CDR3 size: 16 residues. Germline V gene lookup returns CDR1 MNHNS and CDR2 SASEGT. Trimming took 6 bases from V and 4 from J; bases not matched to a gene: 12. The CDR3 region has the DNA TGTGCCAGCAGAATCCCAACCGGGACAGTATACAATGAGCAGTTCTTC. Translating it yields CASRIPTGTVYNEQFF.

This clone was seen ten or more times. The V call is TRBV18, the J call TRBJ1-1, with a weak D call TRBD1 (6 bases). CDR3 size: 13 residues. The germline gives CDR1 KGHSH, CDR2 LQKENI. Trimming pared 4 bases from V and 4 bases from J, leaving 10 bases between. In nucleotides, the CDR3 is TGTGCCAGCTCACTTCAGGGGCGCACTGAAGCTTTCTTT. Translation: CASSLQGRTEAFF.

This clone occurred a few times. J is TRBJ2-5 and V is TRBV10-1; possibly TRBD2 for D (5 bases). The germline gives CDR1 WNHNN, CDR2 SYGVQD (reference sequence). This CDR3 has 13 residues. V lost 4 bases and J lost 7, with 13 bases in between. The CDR3 sequence is CASSGFPAGTQYF. In DNA form, the CDR3 reads TGCGCCAGCAGTGGTTTCCCCGCGGGGACCCAGTACTTC.

The chain is built from TRBV12-3 or TRBV12-4 and TRBJ2-1, with a weak D call TRBD2 (7 bases). The ends were cut back, 1 base at V and 8 bases at J, with 30 bases in the middle. CDR3 length: 20 amino acids. The CDR3 DNA follows: TGTGCCAGCAGTTTAGAACTAAGCAGGGGCGGATGGCGGGAGATGGATGAGCAGTTCTTC. Translation: CASSLELSRGGWREMDEQFF.

This clone was seen repeatedly, ten times or more. V gene TRBV24-1 combines with J gene TRBJ2-1; D possibly corresponds to TRBD2 (6 bases). V lost 5 bases and J 7 bases, leaving 17 bases between the germline ends. CDR3 length: 15 residues. Germline V lookup: CDR1 KGHDR, CDR2 SFDVKD. DNA of the CDR3: TGTGCCACCAGTGGCACTAGCACAGACTTTAATGAGCAGTTCTTC. Translating gives CATSGTSTDFNEQFF.

J is TRBJ2-7 and V is TRBV20-1, with 12 bases matching TRBD2. Germline trimming cut 3 bases from V and 6 bases from J; bases unmatched to any gene: 12. The CDR3 length is 16 residues. Per germline, CDR1 DFQATT and CDR2 SNEGSKA (reference sequence). Here the CDR3 reads CSASPWETSGSGEQYF. The CDR3 DNA sequence: TGCAGTGCTAGTCCCTGGGAGACTAGCGGGAGCGGCGAGCAGTACTTC.